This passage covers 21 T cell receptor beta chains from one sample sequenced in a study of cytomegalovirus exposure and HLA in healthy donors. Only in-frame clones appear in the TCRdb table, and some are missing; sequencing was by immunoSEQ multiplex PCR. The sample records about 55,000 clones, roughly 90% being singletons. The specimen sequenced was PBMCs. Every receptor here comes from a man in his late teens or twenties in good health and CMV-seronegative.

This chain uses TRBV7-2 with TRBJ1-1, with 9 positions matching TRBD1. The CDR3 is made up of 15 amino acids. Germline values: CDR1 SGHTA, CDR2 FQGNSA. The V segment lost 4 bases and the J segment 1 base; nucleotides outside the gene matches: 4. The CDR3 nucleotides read TGTGCCAGCAGCTCCCAGGGACAGGGGAACACTGAAGCTTTCTTT. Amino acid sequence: CASSSQGQGNTEAFF.

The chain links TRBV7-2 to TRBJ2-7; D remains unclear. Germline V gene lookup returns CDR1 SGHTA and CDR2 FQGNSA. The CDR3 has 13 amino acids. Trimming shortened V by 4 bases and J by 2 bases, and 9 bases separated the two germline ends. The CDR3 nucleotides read TGTGCCAGCAGCTATCAGTACACCTACGAGCAGTACTTC. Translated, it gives CASSYQYTYEQYF.

The CDR3 loop reads CASSQDSGSFYEQYF. The CDR3 DNA is TGCGCCAGCAGCCAAGATAGCGGGAGTTTTTACGAGCAGTACTTC. This chain links TRBV4-1 with TRBJ2-7; 9 bases match TRBD2. The CDR3 is 15 amino acids. The germline V gene has CDR1 MGHRA and CDR2 YSYEKL. Trimming took 0 bases from V and 4 from J; bases not matched to a gene: 4.

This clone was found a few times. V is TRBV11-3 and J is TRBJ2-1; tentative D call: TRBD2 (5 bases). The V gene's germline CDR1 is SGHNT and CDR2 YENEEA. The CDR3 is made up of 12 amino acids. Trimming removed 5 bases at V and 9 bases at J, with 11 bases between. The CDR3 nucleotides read TGTGCCAGCAGCCCAAGCGGTTTTGAGCAGTTCTTC. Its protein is CASSPSGFEQFF.

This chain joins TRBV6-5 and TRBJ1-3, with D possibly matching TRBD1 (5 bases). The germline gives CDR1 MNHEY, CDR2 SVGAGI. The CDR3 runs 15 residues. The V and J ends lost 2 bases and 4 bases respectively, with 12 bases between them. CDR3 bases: TGTGCCAGCAGTTACGGCAGGGAGGCGGGAAACACCATATATTTT. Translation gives CASSYGREAGNTIYF.

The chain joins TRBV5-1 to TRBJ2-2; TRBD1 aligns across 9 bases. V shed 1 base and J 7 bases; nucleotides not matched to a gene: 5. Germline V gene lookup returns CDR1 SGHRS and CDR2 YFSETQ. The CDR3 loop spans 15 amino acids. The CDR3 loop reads CASSLRTGEHGELFF. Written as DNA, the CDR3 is TGCGCCAGCAGCTTGAGGACAGGGGAACACGGGGAGCTGTTTTTT.

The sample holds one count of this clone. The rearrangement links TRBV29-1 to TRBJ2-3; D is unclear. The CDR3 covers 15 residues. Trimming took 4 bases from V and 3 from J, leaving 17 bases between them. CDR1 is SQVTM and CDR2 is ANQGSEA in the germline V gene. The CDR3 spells CSVGGFRLKTDTQYF. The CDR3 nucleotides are TGCAGCGTTGGTGGGTTCCGACTCAAAACAGATACGCAGTATTTT.

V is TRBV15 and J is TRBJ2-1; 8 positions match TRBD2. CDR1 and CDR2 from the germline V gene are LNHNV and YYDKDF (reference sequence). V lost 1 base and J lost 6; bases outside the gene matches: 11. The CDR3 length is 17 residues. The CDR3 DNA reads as TGTGCCACCAGCAGAGTCGTACTCGGGAGGGCCTTCAATGAGCAGTTCTTC. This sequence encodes CATSRVVLGRAFNEQFF.

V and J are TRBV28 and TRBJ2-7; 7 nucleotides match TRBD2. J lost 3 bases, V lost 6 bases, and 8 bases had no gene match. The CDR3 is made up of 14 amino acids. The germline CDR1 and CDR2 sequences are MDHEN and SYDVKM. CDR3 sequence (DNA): TGTGCCAGCAGCCCCCAGGGCGGGGGCTACGAGCAGTACTTC. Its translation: CASSPQGGGYEQYF.

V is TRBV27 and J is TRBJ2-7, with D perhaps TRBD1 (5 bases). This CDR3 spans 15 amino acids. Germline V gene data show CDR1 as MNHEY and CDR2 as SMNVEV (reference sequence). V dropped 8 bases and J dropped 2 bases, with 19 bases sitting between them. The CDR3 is CASWTLGQPPYEQYF. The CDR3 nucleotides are TGTGCCAGCTGGACACTGGGGCAGCCACCCTACGAGCAGTACTTC.

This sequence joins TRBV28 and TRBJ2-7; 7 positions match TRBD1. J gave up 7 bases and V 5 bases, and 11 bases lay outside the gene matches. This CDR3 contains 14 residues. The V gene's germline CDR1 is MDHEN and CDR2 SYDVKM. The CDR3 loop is CASSTGTGAQEQYF. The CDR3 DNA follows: TGTGCCAGCAGTACCGGAACAGGGGCTCAAGAGCAGTACTTC.

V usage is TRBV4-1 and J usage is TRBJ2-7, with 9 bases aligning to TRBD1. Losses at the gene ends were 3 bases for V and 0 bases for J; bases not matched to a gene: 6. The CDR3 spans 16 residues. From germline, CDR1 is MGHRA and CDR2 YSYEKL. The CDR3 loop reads CASSQEKQGASYEQYF. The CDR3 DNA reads TGCGCCAGCAGCCAGGAGAAACAGGGGGCCTCCTACGAGCAGTACTTC.

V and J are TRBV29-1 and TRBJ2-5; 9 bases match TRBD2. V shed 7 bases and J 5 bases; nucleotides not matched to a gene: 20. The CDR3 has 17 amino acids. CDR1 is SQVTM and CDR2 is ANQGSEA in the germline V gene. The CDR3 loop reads CSAPFGDHSGRRETQYF. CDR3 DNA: TGCAGCGCCCCCTTCGGAGACCATAGCGGGAGAAGGGAGACCCAGTACTTC.

The CDR3 is CASSSPVGDNEQFF. The CDR3 region has the DNA TGTGCCAGCAGTTCCCCAGTCGGGGACAATGAGCAGTTCTTC. V gene TRBV6-6 combines with J gene TRBJ2-1; possible D gene TRBD2, 5 bases. The CDR3 contains 14 residues. V dropped 4 bases and J dropped 5 bases, with 12 bases sitting between them. Germline V gene data show CDR1 as MNHNY and CDR2 as SVGAGI (reference sequence).

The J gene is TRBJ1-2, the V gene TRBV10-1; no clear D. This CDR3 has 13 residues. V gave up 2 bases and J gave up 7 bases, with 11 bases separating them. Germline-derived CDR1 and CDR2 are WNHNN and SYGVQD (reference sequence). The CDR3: CASSESTYLGYTF. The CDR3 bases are TGCGCCAGCAGTGAGAGTACATACCTTGGCTACACCTTC.

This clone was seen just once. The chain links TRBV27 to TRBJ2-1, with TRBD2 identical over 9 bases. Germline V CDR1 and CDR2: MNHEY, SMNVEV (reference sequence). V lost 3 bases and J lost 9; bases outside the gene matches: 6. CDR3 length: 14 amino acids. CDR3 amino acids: CASSFLAGSLEQFF. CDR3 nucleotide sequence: TGTGCCAGCAGTTTTCTAGCGGGAAGTCTTGAGCAGTTCTTC.

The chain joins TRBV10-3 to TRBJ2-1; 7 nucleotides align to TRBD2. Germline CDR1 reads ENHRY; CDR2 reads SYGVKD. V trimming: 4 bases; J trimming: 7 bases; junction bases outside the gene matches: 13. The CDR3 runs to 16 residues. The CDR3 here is CAISGGAGSLGNEQFF. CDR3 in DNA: TGTGCCATCAGTGGCGGAGCGGGAAGTCTTGGGAATGAGCAGTTCTTC.

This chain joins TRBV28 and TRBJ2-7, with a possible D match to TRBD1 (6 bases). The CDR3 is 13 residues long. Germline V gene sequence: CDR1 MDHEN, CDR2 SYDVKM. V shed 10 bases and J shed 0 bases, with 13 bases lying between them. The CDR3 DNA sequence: TGTGCCACGGCCTCCAGGGGCTCCTACGAGCAGTACTTC. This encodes CATASRGSYEQYF.

The CDR3 DNA follows: TGTGCCAGCAGCTTTCAAGGGGTAGCGGGAAACACCGGGGAGCTGTTTTTT. This encodes CASSFQGVAGNTGELFF. The chain employs TRBV5-4 and TRBJ2-2; 8 nucleotides match TRBD2. The CDR3 length is 17 residues. Germline CDR1 and CDR2: SGHNT and YYREEE (reference sequence). Germline trimming cut 2 bases from V and 2 bases from J; bases unmatched to any gene: 8.

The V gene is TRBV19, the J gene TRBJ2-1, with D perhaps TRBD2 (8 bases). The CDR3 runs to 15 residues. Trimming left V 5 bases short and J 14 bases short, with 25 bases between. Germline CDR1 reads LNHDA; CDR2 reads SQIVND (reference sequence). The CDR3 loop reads CASSGLAGGPNGEFF. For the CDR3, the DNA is TGTGCCAGTAGTGGACTAGCAGGGGGTCCCAATGGTGAGTTCTTC.

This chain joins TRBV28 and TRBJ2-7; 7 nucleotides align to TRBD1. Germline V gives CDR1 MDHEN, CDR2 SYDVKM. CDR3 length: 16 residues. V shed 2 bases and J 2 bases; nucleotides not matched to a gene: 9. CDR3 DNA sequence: TGTGCCAGCAGTTTAAGGGGGCGGGCAGGGGCCTACGAGCAGTACTTC. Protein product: CASSLRGRAGAYEQYF.